The next 8 T cell receptor beta chains were all read from a single sample in a study of lymphopenia after photon versus proton radiotherapy (dated by TCRdb to about 2019). Library method: the immunoSEQ multiplex PCR assay. TCRdb took over this immuneACCESS table, retaining in-frame rearrangements with V and J assigned. Such tables are incomplete; in checked studies, under half of the missing clones stem from an unresolved V gene, and the remainder is unexplained. This sample holds fewer than 45,000 clones; about 82% were observed only once. About a tenth of the sample belongs to the ten largest clones. Sequenced here: peripheral blood, sampled from a patient treated with proton-based radiotherapy. Receptor source: a woman between 65 and 79 years old with pancreatic cancer. Some clones in this sample may be carry-over from other donors' samples.

This clone has only a few counts. CDR3 in amino acids: CASSLLRDNEQFF. The CDR3 DNA follows: TGTGCCAGCTCACTTCTAAGGGACAATGAGCAGTTCTTC. The chain carries TRBV18 and TRBJ2-1; D uncertain. The CDR3 contains 13 residues. The germline V gene encodes CDR1 KGHSH and CDR2 LQKENI. Trimming left V 4 bases short and J 5 bases short, with 9 bases between. Combining the CDR3 with reference TRBV18 and TRBJ2-1 gives the whole variable domain NAGVMQNPRHLVRRRGQEARLRCSPMKGHSHVYWYRQLPEEGLKFMVYLQKENIIDESGMPKERFSAEFPKEGPSILRIQQVVRGDSAAYFCASSLLRDNEQFFGPGTRLTVL.

V and J are TRBV5-1 and TRBJ1-2; the match to TRBD1 covers 7 bases. This CDR3 comprises 14 residues. Germline V lookup: CDR1 SGHRS, CDR2 YFSETQ. The ends lost 4 bases at V and 4 bases at J; junction bases unmatched: 7. DNA of the CDR3: TGCGCCAGCAGCGGAGGGGGCCTTGGCTATGGCTACACCTTC. Residues: CASSGGGLGYGYTF.

The V call is TRBV28, the J call TRBJ1-6; tentatively, D is TRBD1 (6 bases). Germline lookup yields CDR1 MDHEN and CDR2 SYDVKM. The CDR3 runs 14 residues. Trimming cost V 6 bases and J 9 bases, with 15 bases left between them. CDR3 nucleotides: TGTGCCAGCAGAGTGACAGGAGCAGGTTCACCCCTCCACTTT. This encodes CASRVTGAGSPLHF.

This clone was seen only once. This chain uses TRBV7-9 with TRBJ1-5; 9 bases agree with TRBD1. The germline V gene encodes CDR1 SEHNR and CDR2 FQNEAQ (reference sequence). This CDR3 is built from 15 residues. The J segment lost 3 bases and the V segment lost 5 bases, leaving 5 bases of the junction unmatched. The CDR3 bases are TGTGCCAGCAGCAGAGGGGACAGGGACAATCAGCCCCAGCATTTT. This translates into CASSRGDRDNQPQHF.

The chain has TRBV7-6 and TRBJ2-3, with D perhaps matching TRBD1 or TRBD2 (6 bases each). V was trimmed by 0 bases and J by 2 bases, leaving 12 bases between them. This CDR3 comprises 16 residues. Germline lookup yields CDR1 SGHVS and CDR2 FNYEAQ. The CDR3 nucleotides read TGTGCCAGCAGCTTAGCTAGGGGGGCGCCCACAGATACGCAGTATTTT. It translates to CASSLARGAPTDTQYF.

The V call is TRBV5-1, the J call TRBJ2-3, with D possibly matching TRBD1 (6 bases). The ends were cut back, 4 bases at V and 0 bases at J, with 12 bases in the middle. The CDR3 length is 15 residues. Germline V lookup: CDR1 SGHRS, CDR2 YFSETQ. CDR3 sequence reads: CASSSGQPSTDTQYF. DNA for the CDR3: TGCGCCAGCAGCAGCGGACAGCCTAGCACAGATACGCAGTATTTT.

This chain links TRBV6-1 with TRBJ2-1; perhaps TRBD1 as D (5 bases). Germline V CDR1 and CDR2: MNHNS, SASEGT. V was clipped by 0 bases and J by 3 bases, with 9 bases between them. The CDR3 is 15 residues long. For the CDR3, the DNA is TGTGCCAGCAGTGAAGCACCAGGGCGCTACAATGAGCAGTTCTTC. Residues: CASSEAPGRYNEQFF.

This chain links TRBV6-1 with TRBJ1-5, with no clear D. There are 15 residues in the CDR3. Germline CDR1 MNHNS, CDR2 SASEGT. V was pared by 6 bases and J by 4 bases, with 16 bases between. CDR3: CASSPPGIGNQPQHF. The CDR3 region has the DNA TGTGCCAGCAGCCCCCCGGGTATCGGGAATCAGCCCCAGCATTTT.